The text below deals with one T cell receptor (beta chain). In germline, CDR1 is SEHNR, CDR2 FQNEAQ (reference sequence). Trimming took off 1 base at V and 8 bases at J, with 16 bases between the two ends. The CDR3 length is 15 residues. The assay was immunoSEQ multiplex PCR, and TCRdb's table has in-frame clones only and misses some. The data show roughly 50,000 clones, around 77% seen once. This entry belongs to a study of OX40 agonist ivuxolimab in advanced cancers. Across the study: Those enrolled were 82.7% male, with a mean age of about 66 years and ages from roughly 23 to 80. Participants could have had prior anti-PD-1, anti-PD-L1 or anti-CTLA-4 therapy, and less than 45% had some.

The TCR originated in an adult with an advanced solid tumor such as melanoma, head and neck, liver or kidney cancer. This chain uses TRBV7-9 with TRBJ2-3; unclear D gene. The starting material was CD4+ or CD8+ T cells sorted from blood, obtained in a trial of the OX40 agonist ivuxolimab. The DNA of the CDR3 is TGTGCCAGCAGCTTAGAAGGCGCTGGCTCCGTTACGCAGTATTTT. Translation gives CASSLEGAGSVTQYF. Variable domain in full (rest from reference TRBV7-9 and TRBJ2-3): DTGVSQNPRHKITKRGQNVTFRCDPISEHNRLYWYRQTLGQGPEFLTYFQNEAQLEKSRLLSDRFSAERPKGSFSTLEIQRTEQGDSAMYLCASSLEGAGSVTQYFGPGTRLTVL.